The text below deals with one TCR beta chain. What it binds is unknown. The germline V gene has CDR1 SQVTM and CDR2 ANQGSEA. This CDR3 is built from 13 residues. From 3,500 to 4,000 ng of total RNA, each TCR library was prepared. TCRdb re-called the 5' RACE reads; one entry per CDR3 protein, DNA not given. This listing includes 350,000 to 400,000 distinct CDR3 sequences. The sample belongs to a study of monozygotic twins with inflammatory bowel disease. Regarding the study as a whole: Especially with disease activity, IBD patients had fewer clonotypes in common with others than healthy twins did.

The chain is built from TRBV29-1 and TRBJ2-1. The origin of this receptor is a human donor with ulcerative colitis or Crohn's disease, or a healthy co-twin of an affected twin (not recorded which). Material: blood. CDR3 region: CSGNRGTNNEQFF.